This entry describes one TCR beta chain. This clonotype was detected many times. The antigen it recognizes is unknown. No base quality values were provided; no much bigger clone lies one nucleotide off. Spanning cysteine to phenylalanine, the CDR3 consists of 13 amino acids. Only CDR3 DNA is held: 39 bases, read in frame from base 1. Between the V and J ends, shortened by 0 bases and 1 base respectively, the junction contains 3 bases. CDR1 and CDR2, looked up from the germline V gene, are MRHNA and SNTAGT. This specimen belongs to a study of T cells in Graves' hyperthyroidism and ophthalmopathy (dated by TCRdb to about 2019). Concerning the study at large: Peripheral blood samples were taken at initial diagnosis, before any treatment was given. To identify TCR V-J signatures that set the groups apart, the researchers used a discovery cohort of roughly 100 patients, made up of about 44 with Graves' ophthalmopathy and 55 to 65 with stable Graves' hyperthyroidism. For training and testing, the 95 to 100 patients in the discovery cohort were randomly divided in a 7:3 ratio. After blood sampling, hyperthyroidism patients were treated with methimazole at a starting dose of 30 mg daily, and ophthalmopathy patients were treated with high-dose intravenous methylprednisolone. According to the paper, TCR Vbeta CDR3 sequencing was carried out on about 140 peripheral blood samples, which came from approximately 43 ophthalmopathy, 80 or so hyperthyroidism and roughly 17 progressor patients. Thyroid tissue and blood T-cell repertoires from about six Graves' hyperthyroidism patients were also compared in the study. Whether ophthalmopathy could be predicted prospectively was tested in an independent validation cohort made up of 18 to 20 hyperthyroidism patients plus 17 patients who later progressed to ophthalmopathy. Study-wide conclusions, independent of this receptor: Most expanded thyroid clonotypes (frequency above 0.001) were also detected in blood, a finding suggesting that blood repertoires may reflect thyroid immune responses. Sample size was not statistically predetermined, and investigators were not blinded to group allocation. In cross-validation, a model built on a 13 V-J signature told ophthalmopathy apart from stable hyperthyroidism with roughly 87% sensitivity and about 81% specificity, and in testing the same model reached 80%/75%. In validation, the model predicted progression to ophthalmopathy a median of around six months before onset, with over 60% sensitivity and roughly 79% specificity.

Ophthalmopathy patients had moderately to severely active disease, Clinical Activity Score of at least 3, NOSPECS grade of at least 4, and duration under 3 months. The study excluded patients with uncontrolled infections, other autoimmune diseases, pregnancy or lactation. Diagnoses were established on the basis of clinical symptoms, serum thyroxine and TRAb, thyroid ultrasound, and orbital computed tomography. PBMCs were isolated from roughly 10 ml of fresh peripheral blood by Ficoll-Paque density gradient centrifugation. Trizol reagent was used to extract total RNA, and RNA quality was then checked on an Agilent 2100 Bioanalyzer. TCR beta CDR3 regions were amplified from RNA transcripts. For the first round of RT-PCR on the TCR CDR3, the HTBI primer set was used together with the Qiagen OneStep RT-PCR kit. The libraries were constructed in a second round of multiplex PCR and then size-selected and purified. Libraries were sequenced paired-end with 100 bp reads on an Illumina HiSeq2000. In the paper's pipeline: SOAPnuke was used to process the raw data, throwing out any read that contained adapters or uncalled bases, had a mean Phred below 15, or lacked an exact constant-primer or identifier match. COPE v1.2.5 was used to merge the high-quality paired reads, and each unique nucleotide sequence was defined as a clonotype. MiTCR v1.1 was used to align the clonotypes against IMGT TRBV, TRBD and TRBJ reference segments. Only V-J combinations with frequency above 0.0001, covering 99.2% of repertoires, were analysed. A TCS score was defined as the ratio between F50 (clonal expansion) and ExV (chaos), using BLOSUM62-based TCRdist between CDR3 peptides within each V-J. Welch's t-statistics and random forest reduced 514 V-J features to under 15, which were used in a naive Bayes classifier (R e1071). TCRdb redid the processing of the public reads, applying fastp at Q25 and MiXCR, and retained in-frame beta chains. Duplicate CDR3 protein sequences are folded into a single record with the most common DNA and genes. V and J calls and clone size were set by TCRdb, not the authors. Counted in this sample were 500,000 or so distinct CDR3 sequences; more than 15% of them appeared once. 15% to 20% of the sample rests with the top ten.

The receptor chain draws on TRBV6-4 and TRBJ1-1; no D gene can be assigned with confidence. The TCR sequence derives from a woman between 18 and 29 years old with Graves' ophthalmopathy. Material: blood. The CDR3 reads CASSDSQNTEAFF. Read as DNA, the sequence is TGTGCCAGCAGTGACTCACAGAACACTGAAGCTTTCTTT.